The sequence of this TCR beta chain was determined in a study of T-cell memory formation after mild COVID-19. Study at large: TCR clusters were largely donor specific.

Study conclusions and caveats: Clones contracting across day 15 to 85 had a balanced CD4/CD8 profile; later expanding clones leaned CD4+. Nothing showed for sure that second-wave clones peaking on day 37 were SARS-CoV-2 specific. Mainly CM and EM harbored the contracting CD4+ clones; mainly EMRA harbored the CD8+ ones.

MiXCR was run by TCRdb on the 5' RACE reads, yielding one entry per CDR3 protein. This table holds 350,000 to 500,000 distinct CDR3 sequences, around 20% found once. The table lists this clonotype with a few counts. What it recognizes is unknown. The CDR3 sequence is 15 residues long. V shed 5 bases and J shed 0 bases, with 11 bases lying between them. Germline V CDR1 and CDR2: MNHNY, SVGAGI (reference sequence). The rearrangement uses TRBV6-6 and TRBJ1-3, with a possible D match to TRBD1 (5 bases). The specimen was PBMCs or a T cell subset sorted from them (not recorded which). The TCR sequence derives from an adult woman who had mild COVID-19 (a few samples of this study predate the infection). Cell type and time point are not known. The CDR3 reads CASSTRESSGNTIYF. Written as DNA, the CDR3 is TGTGCCAGCAGTACCAGGGAGAGCTCTGGAAACACCATATATTTT.